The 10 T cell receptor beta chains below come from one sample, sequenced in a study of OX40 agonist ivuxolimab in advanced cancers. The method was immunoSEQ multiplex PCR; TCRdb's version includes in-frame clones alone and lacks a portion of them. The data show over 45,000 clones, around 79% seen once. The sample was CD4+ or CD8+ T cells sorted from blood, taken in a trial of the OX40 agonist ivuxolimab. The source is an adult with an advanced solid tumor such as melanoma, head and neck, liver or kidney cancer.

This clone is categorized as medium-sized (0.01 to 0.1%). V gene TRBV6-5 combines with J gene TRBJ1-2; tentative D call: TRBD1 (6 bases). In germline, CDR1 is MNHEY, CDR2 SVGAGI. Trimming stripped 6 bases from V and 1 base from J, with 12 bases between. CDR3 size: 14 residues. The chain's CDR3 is CASSSTGYNYGYTF. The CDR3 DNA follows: TGTGCCAGCAGCAGTACAGGGTATAACTATGGCTACACCTTC.

This CDR3 reads CASSLVGTGFSGAQETQYF. As DNA, the CDR3 is TGTGCCAGCAGCTTAGTCGGGACAGGGTTTTCAGGGGCGCAAGAGACCCAGTACTTC. The rearrangement links TRBV11-2 to TRBJ2-5, with TRBD1 identical over 9 bases. Germline trimming cut 1 base from V and 2 bases from J; bases unmatched to any gene: 14. Germline values: CDR1 SGHAT, CDR2 FQNNGV. This CDR3 is built from 19 residues.

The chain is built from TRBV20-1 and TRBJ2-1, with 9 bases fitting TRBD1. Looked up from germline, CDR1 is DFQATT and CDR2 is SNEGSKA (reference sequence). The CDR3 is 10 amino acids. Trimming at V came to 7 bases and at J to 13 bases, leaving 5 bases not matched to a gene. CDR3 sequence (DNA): TGCAGTGGCCAGGGACAGGGACAGTTCTTC. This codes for CSGQGQGQFF.

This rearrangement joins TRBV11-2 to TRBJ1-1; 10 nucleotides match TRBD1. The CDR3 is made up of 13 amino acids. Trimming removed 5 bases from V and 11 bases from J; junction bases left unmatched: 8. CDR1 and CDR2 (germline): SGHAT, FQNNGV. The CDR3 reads CASSPSGTGVAFF. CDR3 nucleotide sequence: TGTGCCAGCAGCCCATCCGGGACAGGGGTGGCTTTCTTT.

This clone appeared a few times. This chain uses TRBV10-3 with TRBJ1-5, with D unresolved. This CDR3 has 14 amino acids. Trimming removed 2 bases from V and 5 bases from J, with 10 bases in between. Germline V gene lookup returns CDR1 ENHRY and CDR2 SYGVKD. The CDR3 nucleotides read TGTGCCATCAGTGAGAGGACGACCGATCAGCCCCAGCATTTT. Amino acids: CAISERTTDQPQHF.

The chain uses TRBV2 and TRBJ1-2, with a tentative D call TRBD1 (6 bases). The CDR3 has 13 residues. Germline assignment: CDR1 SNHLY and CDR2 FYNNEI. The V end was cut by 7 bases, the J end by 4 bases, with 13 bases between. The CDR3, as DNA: TGTGCCAGCACCCGGGAGGGGGTCTATGGCTACACCTTC. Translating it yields CASTREGVYGYTF. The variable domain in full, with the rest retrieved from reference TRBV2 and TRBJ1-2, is EPEVTQTPSHQVTQMGQEVILRCVPISNHLYFYWYRQILGQKVEFLVSFYNNEISEKSEIFDDQFSVERPDGSNFTLKIRSTKLEDSAMYFCASTREGVYGYTFGSGTRLTVV.

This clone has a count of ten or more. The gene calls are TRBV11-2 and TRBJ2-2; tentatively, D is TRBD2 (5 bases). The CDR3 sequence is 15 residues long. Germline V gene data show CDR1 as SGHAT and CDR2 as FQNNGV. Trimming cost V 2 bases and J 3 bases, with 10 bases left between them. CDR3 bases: TGTGCCAGCAGCTTAACTAGGAGCGACACCGGGGAGCTGTTTTTT. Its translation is CASSLTRSDTGELFF.

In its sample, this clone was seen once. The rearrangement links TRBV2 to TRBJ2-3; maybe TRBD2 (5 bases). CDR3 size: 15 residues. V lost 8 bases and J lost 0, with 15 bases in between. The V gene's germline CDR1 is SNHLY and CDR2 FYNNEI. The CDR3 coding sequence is TGTGCCAGCGTTTTAGCGTATACCAGCACAGATACGCAGTATTTT. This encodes CASVLAYTSTDTQYF.

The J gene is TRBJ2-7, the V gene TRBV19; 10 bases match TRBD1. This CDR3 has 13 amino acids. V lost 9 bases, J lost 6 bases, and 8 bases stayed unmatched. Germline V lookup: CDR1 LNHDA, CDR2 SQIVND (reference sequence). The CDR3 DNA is TGTGCCAGCAGCCGGGACAGGGGTCGCGAGCAGTACTTC. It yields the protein CASSRDRGREQYF.

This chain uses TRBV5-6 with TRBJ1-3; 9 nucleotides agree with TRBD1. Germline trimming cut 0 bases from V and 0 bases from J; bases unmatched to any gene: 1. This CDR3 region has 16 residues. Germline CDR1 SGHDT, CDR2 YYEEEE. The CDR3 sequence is CASSLGGQGSGNTIYF. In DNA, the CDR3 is TGTGCCAGCAGCTTGGGGGGACAGGGCTCTGGAAACACCATATATTTT. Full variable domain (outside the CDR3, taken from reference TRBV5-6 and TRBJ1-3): DAGVTQSPTHLIKTRGQQVTLRCSPKSGHDTVSWYQQALGQGPQFIFQYYEEEERQRGNFPDRFSGHQFPNYSSELNVNALLLGDSALYLCASSLGGQGSGNTIYFGEGSWLTVV.